This T cell receptor (beta chain) was retrieved from a study of control samples from healthy donors and cancer patients. Profiling relied on immunoSEQ multiplex PCR, and the TCRdb table lists in-frame clones only, not all of them. The table has some 90,000 clones, roughly nine tenths seen once. Trimming removed 4 bases at V and 8 bases at J, with 8 bases between. The CDR3 length is 11 residues. Germline CDR1 SNHLY, CDR2 FYNNEI. The TCR originated in a woman in her 30s in good health. Source material: blood. The chain recombines TRBV2 with TRBJ1-2; D not resolved. CDR3: CASSVLGGYTF. As DNA, the CDR3 is TGTGCCAGCAGTGTCTTAGGAGGCTACACCTTC. The full variable domain, in which reference TRBV2 and TRBJ1-2 provide the parts outside the CDR3, is EPEVTQTPSHQVTQMGQEVILRCVPISNHLYFYWYRQILGQKVEFLVSFYNNEISEKSEIFDDQFSVERPDGSNFTLKIRSTKLEDSAMYFCASSVLGGYTFGSGTRLTVV.